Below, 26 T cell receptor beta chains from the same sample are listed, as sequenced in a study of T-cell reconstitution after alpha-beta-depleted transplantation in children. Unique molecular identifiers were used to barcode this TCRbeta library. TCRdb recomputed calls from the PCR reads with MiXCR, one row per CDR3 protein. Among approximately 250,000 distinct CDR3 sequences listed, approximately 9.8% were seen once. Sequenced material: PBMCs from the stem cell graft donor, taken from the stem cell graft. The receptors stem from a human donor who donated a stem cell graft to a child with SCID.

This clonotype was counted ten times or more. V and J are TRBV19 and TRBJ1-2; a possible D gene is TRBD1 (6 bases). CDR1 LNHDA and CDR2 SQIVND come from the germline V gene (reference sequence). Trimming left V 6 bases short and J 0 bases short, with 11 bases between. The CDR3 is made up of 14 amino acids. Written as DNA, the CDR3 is TGTGCCAGTAGACCGGACAGAGCTAACTATGGCTACACCTTC. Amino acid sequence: CASRPDRANYGYTF.

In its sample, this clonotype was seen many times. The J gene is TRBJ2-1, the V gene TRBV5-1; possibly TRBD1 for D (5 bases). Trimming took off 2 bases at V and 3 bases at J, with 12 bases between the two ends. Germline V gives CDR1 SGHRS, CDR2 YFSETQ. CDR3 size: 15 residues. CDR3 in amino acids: CASSLGAAGYNEQFF. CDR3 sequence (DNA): TGCGCCAGCAGCTTAGGGGCAGCCGGCTACAATGAGCAGTTCTTC.

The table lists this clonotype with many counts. The DNA for the CDR3 is TGCGCCAGCAGCTTAGGGCCTGACTATAATTCACCCCTCCACTTT. Translating it yields CASSLGPDYNSPLHF. The V gene is TRBV5-1, the J gene TRBJ1-6; D ambiguous. The germline V gene has CDR1 SGHRS and CDR2 YFSETQ. The V gene lost 2 bases and the J gene lost 3 bases, with 9 bases spanning the gap. The CDR3 is 15 residues long.

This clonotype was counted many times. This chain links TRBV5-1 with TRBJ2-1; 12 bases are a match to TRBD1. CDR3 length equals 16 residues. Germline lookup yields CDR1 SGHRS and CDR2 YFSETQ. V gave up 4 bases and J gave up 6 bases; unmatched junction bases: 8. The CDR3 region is CASSPRDRGLGNEQFF. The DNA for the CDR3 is TGCGCCAGCAGCCCCCGGGACAGGGGGCTAGGCAATGAGCAGTTCTTC.

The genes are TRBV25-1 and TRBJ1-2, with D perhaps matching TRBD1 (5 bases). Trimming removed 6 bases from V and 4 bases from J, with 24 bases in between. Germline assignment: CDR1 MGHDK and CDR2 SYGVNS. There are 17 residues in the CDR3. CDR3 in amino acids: CASSLGVLYSGLYGYTF. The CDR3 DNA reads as TGTGCCAGCAGCCTAGGGGTCCTCTATTCGGGTCTCTATGGCTACACCTTC.

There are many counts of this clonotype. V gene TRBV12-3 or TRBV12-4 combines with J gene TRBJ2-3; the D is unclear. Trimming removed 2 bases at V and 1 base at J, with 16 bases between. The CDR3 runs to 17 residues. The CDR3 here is CASSLFSTVRGTDTQYF. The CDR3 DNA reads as TGTGCCAGCAGTTTATTTTCGACCGTGAGAGGCACAGATACGCAGTATTTT.

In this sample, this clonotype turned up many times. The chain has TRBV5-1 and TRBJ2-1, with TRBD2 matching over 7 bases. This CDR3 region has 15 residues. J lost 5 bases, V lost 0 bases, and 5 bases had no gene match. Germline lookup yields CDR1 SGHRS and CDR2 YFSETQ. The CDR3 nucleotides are TGCGCCAGCAGCTTGGGCCCCCGGGAGGACAATGAGCAGTTCTTC. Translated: CASSLGPREDNEQFF.

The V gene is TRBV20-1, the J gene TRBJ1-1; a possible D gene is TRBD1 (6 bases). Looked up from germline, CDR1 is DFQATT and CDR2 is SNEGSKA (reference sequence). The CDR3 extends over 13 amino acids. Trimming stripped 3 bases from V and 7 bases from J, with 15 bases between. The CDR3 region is CSARPGGRSEAFF. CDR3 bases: TGCAGTGCTAGGCCCGGGGGCAGGAGTGAAGCTTTCTTT.

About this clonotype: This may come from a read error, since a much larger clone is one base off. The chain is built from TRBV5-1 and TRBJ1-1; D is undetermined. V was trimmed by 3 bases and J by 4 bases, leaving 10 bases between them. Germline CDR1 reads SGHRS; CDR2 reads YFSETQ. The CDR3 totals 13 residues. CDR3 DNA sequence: TGCGCCAGCAGCTCAAAGGGCGTCACTGAAGCTTTCTTT. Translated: CASSSKGVTEAFF.

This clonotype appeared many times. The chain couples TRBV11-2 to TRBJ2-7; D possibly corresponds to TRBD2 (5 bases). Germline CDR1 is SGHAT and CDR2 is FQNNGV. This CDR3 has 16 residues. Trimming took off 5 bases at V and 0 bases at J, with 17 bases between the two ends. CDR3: CASSNRGQLTSYEQYF. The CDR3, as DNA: TGTGCCAGCAGCAACCGAGGGCAGCTTACCTCCTACGAGCAGTACTTC.

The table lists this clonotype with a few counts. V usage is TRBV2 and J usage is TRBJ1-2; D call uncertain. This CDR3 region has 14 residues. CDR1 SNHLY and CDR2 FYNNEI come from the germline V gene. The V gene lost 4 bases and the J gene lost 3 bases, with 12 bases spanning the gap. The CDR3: CASSVAPLYYGYTF. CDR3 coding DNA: TGTGCCAGCAGTGTCGCACCTTTATACTATGGCTACACCTTC.

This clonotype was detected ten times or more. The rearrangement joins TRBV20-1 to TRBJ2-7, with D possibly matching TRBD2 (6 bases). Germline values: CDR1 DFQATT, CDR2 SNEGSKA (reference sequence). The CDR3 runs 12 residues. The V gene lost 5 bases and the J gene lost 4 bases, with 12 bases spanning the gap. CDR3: CSAEASDYEQYF. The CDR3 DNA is TGCAGTGCTGAAGCTAGCGATTACGAGCAGTACTTC.

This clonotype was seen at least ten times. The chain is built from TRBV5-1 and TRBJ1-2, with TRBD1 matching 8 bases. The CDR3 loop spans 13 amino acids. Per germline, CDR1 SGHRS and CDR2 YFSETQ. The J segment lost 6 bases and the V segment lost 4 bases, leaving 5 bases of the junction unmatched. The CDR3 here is CASSPDRAHGYTF. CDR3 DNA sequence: TGCGCCAGCAGCCCGGACAGGGCCCATGGCTACACCTTC.

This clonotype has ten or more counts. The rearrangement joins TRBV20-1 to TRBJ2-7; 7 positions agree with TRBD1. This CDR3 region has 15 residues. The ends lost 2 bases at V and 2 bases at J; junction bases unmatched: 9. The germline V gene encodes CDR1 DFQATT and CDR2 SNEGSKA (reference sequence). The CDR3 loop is CSARFPEGQAYEQYF. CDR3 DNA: TGCAGTGCTAGATTCCCCGAAGGACAGGCCTACGAGCAGTACTTC.

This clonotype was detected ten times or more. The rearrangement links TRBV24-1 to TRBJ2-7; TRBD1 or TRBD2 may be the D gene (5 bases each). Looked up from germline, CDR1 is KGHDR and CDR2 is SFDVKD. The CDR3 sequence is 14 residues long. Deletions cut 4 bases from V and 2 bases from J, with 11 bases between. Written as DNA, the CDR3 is TGTGCCACCAGTGAGCCGGGGCTACCCTACGAGCAGTACTTC. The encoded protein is CATSEPGLPYEQYF.

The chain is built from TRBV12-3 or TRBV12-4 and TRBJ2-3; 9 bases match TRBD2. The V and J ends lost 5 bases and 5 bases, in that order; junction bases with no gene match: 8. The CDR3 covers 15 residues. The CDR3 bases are TGTGCCAGCAGTACGGGACTAGCCGCGGGAGATACGCAGTATTTT. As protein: CASSTGLAAGDTQYF.

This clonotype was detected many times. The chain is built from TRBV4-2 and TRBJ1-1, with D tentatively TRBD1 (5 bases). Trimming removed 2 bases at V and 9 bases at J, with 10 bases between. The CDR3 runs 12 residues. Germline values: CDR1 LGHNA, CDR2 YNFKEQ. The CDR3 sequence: CASSQSSGKAFF. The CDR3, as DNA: TGTGCCAGCAGCCAATCGTCAGGGAAAGCTTTCTTT.

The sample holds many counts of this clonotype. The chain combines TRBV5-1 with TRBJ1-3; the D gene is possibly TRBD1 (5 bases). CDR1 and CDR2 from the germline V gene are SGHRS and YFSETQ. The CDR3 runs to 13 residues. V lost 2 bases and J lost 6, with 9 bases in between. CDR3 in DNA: TGCGCCAGCAGCTTCGACAGACAAAACACCATATATTTT. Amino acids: CASSFDRQNTIYF.

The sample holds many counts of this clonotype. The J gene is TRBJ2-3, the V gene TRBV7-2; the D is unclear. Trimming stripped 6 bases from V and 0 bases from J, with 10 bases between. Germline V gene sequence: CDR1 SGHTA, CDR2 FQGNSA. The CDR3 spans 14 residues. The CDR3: CASSTWGSTDTQYF. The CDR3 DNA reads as TGTGCCAGCAGTACTTGGGGTAGCACAGATACGCAGTATTTT.

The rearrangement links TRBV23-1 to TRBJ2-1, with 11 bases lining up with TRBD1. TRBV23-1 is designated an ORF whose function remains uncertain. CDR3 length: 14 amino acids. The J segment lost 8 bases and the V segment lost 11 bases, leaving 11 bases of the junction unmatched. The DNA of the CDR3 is TGCGCCTGCCCCGGGACAGGGGGTTTCGATGAGCAGTTCTTC. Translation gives CACPGTGGFDEQFF.

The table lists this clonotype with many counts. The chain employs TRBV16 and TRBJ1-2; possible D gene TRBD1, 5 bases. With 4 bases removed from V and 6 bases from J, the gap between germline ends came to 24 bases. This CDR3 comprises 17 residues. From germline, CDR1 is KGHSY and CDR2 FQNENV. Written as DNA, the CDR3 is TGTGCCAGCAGCCCCCCCAGGGCTCCGGCAGTCGGAGATGGCTACACCTTC. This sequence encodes CASSPPRAPAVGDGYTF.

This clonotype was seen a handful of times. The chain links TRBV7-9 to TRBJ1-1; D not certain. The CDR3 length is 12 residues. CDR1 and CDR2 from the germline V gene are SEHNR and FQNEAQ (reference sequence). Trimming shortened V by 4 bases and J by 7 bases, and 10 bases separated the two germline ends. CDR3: CASSSGEGEAFF. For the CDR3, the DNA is TGTGCCAGCAGCTCTGGGGAAGGTGAAGCTTTCTTT.

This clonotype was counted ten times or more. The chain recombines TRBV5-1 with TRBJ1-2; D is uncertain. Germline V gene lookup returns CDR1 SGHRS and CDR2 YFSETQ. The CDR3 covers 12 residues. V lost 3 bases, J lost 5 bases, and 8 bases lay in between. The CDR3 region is CASSSEGYGYTF. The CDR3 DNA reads TGCGCCAGCAGCTCCGAAGGGTATGGCTACACCTTC.

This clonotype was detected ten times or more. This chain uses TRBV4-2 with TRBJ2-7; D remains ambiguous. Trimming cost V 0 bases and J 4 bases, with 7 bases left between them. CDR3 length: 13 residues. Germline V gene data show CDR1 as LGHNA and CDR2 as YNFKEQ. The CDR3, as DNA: TGTGCCAGCAGCCAAGATTCCGATTACGAGCAGTACTTC. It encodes CASSQDSDYEQYF.

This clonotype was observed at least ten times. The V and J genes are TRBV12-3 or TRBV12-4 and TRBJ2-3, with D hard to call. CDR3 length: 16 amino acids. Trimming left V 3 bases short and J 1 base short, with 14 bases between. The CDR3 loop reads CASSFALGPGTDTQYF. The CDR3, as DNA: TGTGCCAGCAGTTTTGCCCTCGGGCCAGGCACAGATACGCAGTATTTT.

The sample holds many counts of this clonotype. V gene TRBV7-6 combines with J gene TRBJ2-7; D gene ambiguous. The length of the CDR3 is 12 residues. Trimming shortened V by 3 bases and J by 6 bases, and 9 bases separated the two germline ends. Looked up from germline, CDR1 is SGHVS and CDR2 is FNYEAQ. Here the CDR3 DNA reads TGTGCCAGCAGCTTGTCTAGTACCGAGCAGTACTTC. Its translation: CASSLSSTEQYF. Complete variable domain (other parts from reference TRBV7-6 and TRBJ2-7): GAGVSQSPRYKVTKRGQDVALRCDPISGHVSLYWYRQALGQGPEFLTYFNYEAQQDKSGLPNDRFSAERPEGSISTLTIQRTEQRDSAMYRCASSLSSTEQYFGPGTRLTVT.